The text below deals with one T cell receptor (beta chain). This sample is part of a study of blood T cell repertoires in COVID-19. Sequencing was performed with immunoSEQ multiplex PCR; in TCRdb, only in-frame clones are kept and a portion is missing. The sample records 31,000 or so clones, more than 70% being singletons. The CDR3 runs 13 residues. The V and J ends lost 4 bases and 9 bases, in that order; junction bases with no gene match: 5. Germline-derived CDR1 and CDR2 are MDHEN and SYDVKM. The specimen was peripheral blood. The sequence was obtained from a human donor in a cohort sampled during active COVID-19. V is TRBV28 and J is TRBJ2-1; 8 bases align to TRBD1. CDR3 protein: CASSYGTGREQFF. The CDR3 region has the DNA TGTGCCAGCAGTTATGGGACAGGCCGTGAGCAGTTCTTC.